This TCR beta chain comes out of a study of CD8 T cells in ankylosing spondylitis (dated by TCRdb to 2016 to 2017). Regarding the research as a whole: T cell receptor beta repertoires were profiled in healthy donors and ankylosing spondylitis patients so that disease-linked TCR variants could be found. The full study cohort comprised around 25 ankylosing spondylitis patients and about 110 healthy donors. Peripheral blood samples were taken, and synovial fluid was additionally collected from ankylosing spondylitis patients.

For sequencing, an Illumina HiSeq 2500 was employed. TCR beta libraries were prepared by quantitative 5'-RACE with molecular barcodes. The source study handled its data this way. Disease-linked TCR variants were identified with a new computational method built on a probabilistic model of VDJ rearrangement. Through fastp at Q25 and MiXCR, TCRdb rebuilt clones from the public reads, retaining in-frame beta chains. CDR3 protein sequences are deduplicated, and each keeps its most common genes and DNA. TCRdb's processing, not the authors' own work, is the source of the V and J calls. This sample holds approximately 290,000 distinct CDR3 sequences; 20% were observed only once. Together, the top ten hold roughly 3.6% of the sample. Overall study outcomes, separate from this receptor: Some of the motif variants had been reported before in the synovial fluid and blood of reactive arthritis patients, a finding that suggests common disease-initiation mechanisms. According to the report, matched synovial fluid samples from ankylosing spondylitis patients were significantly enriched for the disease-linked clones. Blood from ankylosing spondylitis patients appeared to be characterized by a TCR beta motif made up of several highly homologous amino acid variants. In peripheral blood, the disease-linked clones were found at relatively low frequencies and had a CD8+ phenotype.

This clonotype was recorded at least ten times. Its antigen specificity is not known. No much larger clonotype is one base removed from it; base qualities were not supplied. According to the germline V gene, CDR1 reads SQVTM and CDR2 reads ANQGSEA. Trimming costs V 2 bases and J 6 bases, and their ends lie 8 bases apart. The CDR3 numbers 11 residues from cysteine through phenylalanine. The only DNA kept is the CDR3, 33 bases in frame from the first base. The receptor's source is a female donor with ankylosing spondylitis or in good health (not recorded which). The sequence joins TRBV29-1 to TRBJ2-7, with the D gene call left open. The specimen was blood, either unsorted or a sorted T cell fraction (not recorded which). The DNA sequence is as follows: TGCAGCGTTGAATGGCAGTTCGAGCAGTACTTC. Its protein reads: CSVEWQFEQYF.